The 15 T cell receptor beta chains reported below all come from one sample, sequenced in a study of blood T cell repertoires in COVID-19. The protocol was immunoSEQ multiplex PCR, while the TCRdb copy is restricted to in-frame clones and leaves out a portion. The sample has 210,000 or so clones, 88% seen once. Sequenced material: peripheral blood. The source is an older woman with acute or convalescent COVID-19.

The CDR3 protein is CASSYDRNTEAFF. In DNA form, the CDR3 reads TGTGCCAGCAGTTACGACAGGAACACTGAAGCTTTCTTT. This chain joins TRBV6-6 and TRBJ1-1; D possibly corresponds to TRBD1 (5 bases). The CDR3 totals 13 residues. Germline loops: CDR1 MNHNY, CDR2 SVGAGI (reference sequence). Deletions cut 2 bases from V and 1 base from J, with 5 bases between.

The CDR3 here is CASRRTGGSYEQYF. The DNA of the CDR3 is TGTGCCAGCAGACGGACAGGGGGCAGTTACGAGCAGTACTTC. This chain uses TRBV6-5 with TRBJ2-7; 11 bases line up with TRBD1. Germline CDR1 MNHEY, CDR2 SVGAGI. CDR3 length: 14 residues. Germline trimming cut 6 bases from V and 4 bases from J; bases unmatched to any gene: 5.

The chain has TRBV27 and TRBJ1-2, with 8 bases matching TRBD1. The V segment lost 6 bases and the J segment 4 bases; nucleotides outside the gene matches: 22. CDR1 and CDR2 (germline): MNHEY, SMNVEV (reference sequence). The CDR3 runs 19 residues. This CDR3 is CASSPTLGQGILLVYGYTF. The CDR3 nucleotides are TGTGCCAGCAGCCCGACCCTAGGACAGGGTATTTTGCTGGTCTATGGCTACACCTTC.

The V and J genes are TRBV30 and TRBJ1-6, with 8 nucleotides matching TRBD1. CDR3 length: 16 residues. J gave up 9 bases and V 5 bases, and 15 bases lay outside the gene matches. Germline assignment: CDR1 GTSNPN and CDR2 SVGIG (reference sequence). The CDR3 is CAWGKRTGSIGSPLHF. CDR3 in DNA: TGTGCCTGGGGTAAAAGGACAGGGTCTATAGGTTCACCCCTCCACTTT.

The chain uses TRBV9 and TRBJ1-4, with D tentatively TRBD1 (6 bases). The V and J ends lost 4 bases and 1 base respectively, with 20 bases between them. The CDR3 is made up of 18 amino acids. Germline V CDR1 and CDR2: SGDLS, YYNGEE. The CDR3 loop is CASSPSPGAGLTNEKLFF. CDR3 coding DNA: TGTGCCAGCAGCCCTAGCCCAGGGGCAGGTTTAACTAATGAAAAACTGTTTTTT.

Many counts were recorded for this clone. The chain couples TRBV4-1 to TRBJ1-5, with TRBD1 identical over 7 bases. The germline V gene has CDR1 MGHRA and CDR2 YSYEKL. CDR3 length equals 15 residues. V trimming: 6 bases; J trimming: 2 bases; junction bases outside the gene matches: 7. Written as DNA, the CDR3 is TGCGCCAGCAGGTCCACCCAGGGGGGCAATCAGCCCCAGCATTTT. Amino acid sequence: CASRSTQGGNQPQHF.

The V and J genes are TRBV20-1 and TRBJ1-5; D is possibly TRBD1 (5 bases). V shed 3 bases and J shed 7 bases, with 19 bases lying between them. This CDR3 is built from 15 residues. Germline CDR1 reads DFQATT; CDR2 reads SNEGSKA (reference sequence). The chain's CDR3 is CSASGSVGGSQPQHF. The CDR3 DNA is TGCAGTGCTAGTGGGTCAGTCGGGGGGAGCCAGCCCCAGCATTTT.

In its sample, this clone was seen once. The chain uses TRBV3-1 (or the pseudogene TRBV3-2) and TRBJ2-7, with D perhaps TRBD2 (7 bases). The CDR3 consists of 17 residues. Germline V gene data show CDR1 as LGHDT and CDR2 as YNNKEL (reference sequence). Trimming took 0 bases from V and 2 from J, leaving 17 bases between them. The CDR3 loop reads CASSQESGGSQPYEQYF. In nucleotides, the CDR3 is TGTGCCAGCAGCCAAGAGTCGGGGGGCTCCCAACCCTACGAGCAGTACTTC.

The chain recombines TRBV24-1 with TRBJ2-5; 7 bases are shared with TRBD1. The CDR3 sequence is 14 residues long. In germline, CDR1 is KGHDR, CDR2 SFDVKD. The J segment lost 2 bases and the V segment lost 9 bases, leaving 8 bases of the junction unmatched. CDR3 amino acids: CATGERGRQETQYF. In DNA, the CDR3 is TGTGCCACCGGGGAAAGGGGGCGGCAAGAGACCCAGTACTTC.

The chain uses TRBV12-5 and TRBJ1-2; possible D gene TRBD1, 6 bases. CDR3 size: 12 residues. Trimming left V 5 bases short and J 7 bases short, with 11 bases between. The germline V gene has CDR1 LGHNT and CDR2 FRNRAP. The CDR3 coding sequence is TGTGCTAGTGGTACCGGACAGCTTGGCTACACCTTC. Translated: CASGTGQLGYTF.

The J gene is TRBJ1-1, the V gene TRBV19; 9 bases fit TRBD1. Germline CDR1 is LNHDA and CDR2 is SQIVND (reference sequence). CDR3 length equals 14 residues. V shed 7 bases and J 6 bases; nucleotides not matched to a gene: 9. As DNA, the CDR3 is TGTGCCAGTACCCTAGGGGACAGGGTCGCTGAAGCTTTCTTT. Protein sequence: CASTLGDRVAEAFF.

The count of this clone is one. The chain links TRBV7-8 to TRBJ1-3; maybe TRBD1 (5 bases). Trimming stripped 4 bases from V and 0 bases from J, with 13 bases between. This CDR3 is built from 16 residues. Germline values: CDR1 SGHVS, CDR2 FQNEAQ. The CDR3 DNA is TGTGCCAGCAGCTCTATCCGGGGGGGCTCTGGAAACACCATATATTTT. Amino acid sequence: CASSSIRGGSGNTIYF.

The chain joins TRBV30 to TRBJ2-7; D may be TRBD2 (5 bases). CDR3 length: 12 residues. V was trimmed by 5 bases and J by 6 bases, leaving 14 bases between them. Germline CDR1 is GTSNPN and CDR2 is SVGIG (reference sequence). The CDR3 DNA sequence: TGTGCCTGGGAAACCGGAGGTTCCGAGCAGTACTTC. Translation gives CAWETGGSEQYF.

V and J are TRBV7-2 and TRBJ2-1, with D perhaps TRBD2 (5 bases). V lost 1 base and J lost 3, with 10 bases in between. The germline V gene encodes CDR1 SGHTA and CDR2 FQGNSA. CDR3 length equals 15 residues. The CDR3 region has the DNA TGTGCCAGCAGCTTAGGCGCGGAGGTCTACAATGAGCAGTTCTTC. Protein: CASSLGAEVYNEQFF.

The chain has TRBV6-6 and TRBJ2-5; 7 nucleotides line up with TRBD2. Germline V gene lookup returns CDR1 MNHNY and CDR2 SVGAGI (reference sequence). This CDR3 is built from 14 residues. The ends lost 6 bases at V and 5 bases at J; junction bases unmatched: 9. Here the CDR3 reads CASRLSGMYETQYF. The DNA of the CDR3 is TGTGCCAGCAGGTTGAGCGGGATGTATGAGACCCAGTACTTC.